These 31 T cell receptor beta chains were sequenced from one sample in a study of identical twins. From the 5' RACE reads, TCRdb called clonotypes with MiXCR, one entry per CDR3 protein. Of approximately 220,000 distinct CDR3 sequences in the sample, around a tenth were seen once. Source material: memory (CD45RO+) T cells sorted from blood. These receptors originate from a woman aged 18-30 years in good health.

This chain connects TRBV20-1 to TRBJ2-6; maybe TRBD1 (6 bases). The germline V and J ends were trimmed by 6 bases and 0 bases, with 12 bases remaining between them. CDR1 is DFQATT, CDR2 SNEGSKA, per germline (reference sequence). The CDR3 sequence is 15 residues long. CDR3 amino acids: CSAVKDSSGANVLTF. CDR3 DNA sequence: TGCAGTGCCGTAAAGGACAGCTCTGGGGCCAACGTCCTGACTTTC.

The J gene is TRBJ2-7, the V gene TRBV9, with 14 positions matching TRBD2. The CDR3 covers 16 residues. The V and J ends lost 4 bases and 3 bases, in that order; junction bases with no gene match: 6. Germline lookup yields CDR1 SGDLS and CDR2 YYNGEE. CDR3 nucleotides: TGTGCCAGCAGCCCCGGGACTAGCGGGAGTATCTACGAGCAGTACTTC. The encoded protein is CASSPGTSGSIYEQYF.

This clonotype was counted between two and nine times. The chain couples TRBV20-1 to TRBJ1-2; no reliable D call. The ends were cut back, 6 bases at V and 2 bases at J, with 10 bases in the middle. Per germline, CDR1 DFQATT and CDR2 SNEGSKA (reference sequence). The CDR3 runs 12 residues. The CDR3 sequence is CSARQGNYGYTF. The CDR3 DNA reads as TGCAGTGCCCGACAAGGGAACTATGGCTACACCTTC.

This clonotype showed up just a few times. V is TRBV20-1 and J is TRBJ2-1, with D perhaps matching TRBD1 (5 bases). The V gene lost 1 base and the J gene lost 7 bases, with 8 bases spanning the gap. The V gene's germline CDR1 is DFQATT and CDR2 SNEGSKA (reference sequence). This CDR3 is built from 12 residues. CDR3: CSARVGVNEQFF. The CDR3 region has the DNA TGCAGTGCTAGAGTAGGGGTTAATGAGCAGTTCTTC.

The CDR3 coding sequence is TGCAGTGCTGAGGGACTAGCGGGAGTATACAATGAGCAGTTCTTC. As protein: CSAEGLAGVYNEQFF. The chain combines TRBV20-1 with TRBJ2-1; 14 bases are a match to TRBD2. The CDR3 loop spans 15 amino acids. V shed 5 bases and J 4 bases; nucleotides not matched to a gene: 4. The germline CDR1 and CDR2 sequences are DFQATT and SNEGSKA (reference sequence).

This clonotype was observed many times. The rearrangement links TRBV20-1 to TRBJ2-5; 11 bases are shared with TRBD2. Germline V lookup: CDR1 DFQATT, CDR2 SNEGSKA (reference sequence). V trimming: 6 bases; J trimming: 4 bases; junction bases outside the gene matches: 7. The CDR3 runs 14 residues. CDR3 protein: CSAPNSGGGETQYF. The CDR3 nucleotides read TGCAGTGCGCCCAATAGCGGGGGGGGAGAGACCCAGTACTTC.

This clonotype showed up many times. The chain uses TRBV5-1 and TRBJ2-5; 7 positions agree with TRBD2. V shed 2 bases, J shed 5 bases, and the junction held 12 bases outside the gene matches. Germline CDR1 and CDR2: SGHRS and YFSETQ. The CDR3 contains 16 residues. In DNA form, the CDR3 reads TGCGCCAGCAGCTTTGGACTAGTCGTGAGTGAGGAGACCCAGTACTTC. As protein: CASSFGLVVSEETQYF.

J is TRBJ2-3 and V is TRBV30, with TRBD2 identical over 10 bases. CDR3 length: 15 amino acids. Trimming at V came to 0 bases and at J to 4 bases, leaving 4 bases not matched to a gene. Looked up from germline, CDR1 is GTSNPN and CDR2 is SVGIG (reference sequence). CDR3 coding DNA: TGTGCCTGGAGTGTAACTAGCGGGACTCCAGATACGCAGTATTTT. Residues: CAWSVTSGTPDTQYF.

The chain employs TRBV5-1 and TRBJ1-1; unclear D gene. The V and J ends lost 3 bases and 4 bases respectively, with 10 bases between them. The CDR3 is 13 amino acids. Germline V gene lookup returns CDR1 SGHRS and CDR2 YFSETQ. The DNA for the CDR3 is TGCGCCAGCAGCTCCGGACGTTTCACTGAAGCTTTCTTT. Translation gives CASSSGRFTEAFF.

This clonotype was seen at least ten times. This chain joins TRBV20-1 and TRBJ1-6, with a weak D call TRBD1 (5 bases). Per the germline V gene, CDR1 is DFQATT and CDR2 is SNEGSKA (reference sequence). Trimming left V 3 bases short and J 7 bases short, with 13 bases between. This CDR3 spans 14 amino acids. The DNA of the CDR3 is TGCAGTGCTAGGGTTGCGGGGGAGAATTCACCCCTCCACTTT. Amino acids: CSARVAGENSPLHF.

This clonotype has just a few counts. V is TRBV12-3 or TRBV12-4 and J is TRBJ1-2; 7 nucleotides agree with TRBD1. The CDR3 spans 14 residues. V shed 3 bases and J 8 bases; nucleotides not matched to a gene: 9. CDR3 sequence (DNA): TGTGCCAGCAGTTTGGGCAGGGGGTTGGGAGGCTACACCTTC. It specifies CASSLGRGLGGYTF.

This clonotype occurred a few times. V and J are TRBV12-3 or TRBV12-4 and TRBJ2-7; D is ambiguous. The V end lost 8 bases, the J end lost 7 bases, and 15 bases lay between the germline ends. The CDR3 totals 12 residues. The CDR3 region has the DNA TGTGCCAGCTCTCCCCATCGTGGGGAGCAGTACTTC. Translated, it gives CASSPHRGEQYF.

V and J are TRBV10-3 and TRBJ1-5; D remains ambiguous. With 2 bases removed from V and 6 bases from J, the gap between germline ends came to 5 bases. The CDR3 is 12 amino acids. The germline V gene encodes CDR1 ENHRY and CDR2 SYGVKD. Here the CDR3 reads CAISETVQPQHF. In nucleotides, the CDR3 is TGTGCCATCAGTGAGACGGTTCAGCCCCAGCATTTT.

In this sample, this clonotype turned up many times. The gene calls are TRBV3-1 and TRBJ2-5; D possibly corresponds to TRBD2 (6 bases). CDR3 length: 14 amino acids. V lost 3 bases and J 3 bases, leaving 11 bases between the germline ends. Germline lookup yields CDR1 LGHDT and CDR2 YNNKEL (reference sequence). CDR3 amino acids: CASSQRLGEETQYF. CDR3 coding DNA: TGTGCCAGCAGCCAGAGACTAGGGGAAGAGACCCAGTACTTC.

This clonotype has more than one count but fewer than ten. This chain joins TRBV7-9 and TRBJ1-6; weak D call: TRBD1 (6 bases). Looked up from germline, CDR1 is SEHNR and CDR2 is FQNEAQ (reference sequence). The CDR3 is 16 residues long. With 2 bases removed from V and 2 bases from J, the gap between germline ends came to 10 bases. CDR3 protein: CASSLQGIPYNSPLHF. The CDR3 nucleotides are TGTGCCAGCAGCTTACAGGGGATCCCCTATAATTCACCCCTCCACTTT.

The rearrangement joins TRBV11-2 to TRBJ1-2; possible D gene TRBD1, 6 bases. This CDR3 has 14 amino acids. Trimming removed 5 bases at V and 0 bases at J, with 10 bases between. Germline V gene sequence: CDR1 SGHAT, CDR2 FQNNGV. CDR3 in DNA: TGTGCCAGCAGCCCCAGGGGAACTAACTATGGCTACACCTTC. Residues: CASSPRGTNYGYTF.

A few counts support this clonotype. This chain uses TRBV7-6 with TRBJ2-5; D gene unclear. CDR3 length: 13 residues. V lost 3 bases and J lost 5, with 10 bases in between. Germline CDR1 reads SGHVS; CDR2 reads FNYEAQ. CDR3 coding DNA: TGTGCCAGCAGCTTGAGTTGGGCGGAGACCCAGTACTTC. Protein: CASSLSWAETQYF.

This clonotype was seen at least ten times. The V call is TRBV7-2, the J call TRBJ2-5, with D unclear. CDR1 and CDR2 from the germline V gene are SGHTA and FQGNSA. This CDR3 has 16 amino acids. Trimming removed 1 base at V and 7 bases at J, with 19 bases between. Here the CDR3 DNA reads TGTGCCAGCAGCTTAGAAGCCGTTAGGGCACTTCCGACCCAGTACTTC. Translation gives CASSLEAVRALPTQYF.

This clonotype has at least ten counts. DNA of the CDR3: TGCGCCAGCAGCTCAGGTACCTACGAGCAGTACTTC. This sequence encodes CASSSGTYEQYF. The chain uses TRBV5-1 and TRBJ2-7; D is undetermined. This CDR3 is built from 12 residues. V was shortened by 3 bases and J by 2 bases, with 6 bases between the two germline ends. Germline CDR1 SGHRS, CDR2 YFSETQ.

A remark on this clonotype: A read error may account for a junction end that differs from germline. The rearrangement links TRBV20-1 to TRBJ2-1; D uncertain. The CDR3 contains 11 residues. Germline V gives CDR1 DFQATT, CDR2 SNEGSKA (reference sequence). Here the CDR3 reads CSAWNYKEQFF. The CDR3 DNA sequence: TGCAGTGCCTGGAATTACAAAGAGCAGTTCTTC.

This clonotype was counted ten times or more. The chain is built from TRBV7-2 and TRBJ1-2; no clear D gene. Germline CDR1 reads SGHTA; CDR2 reads FQGNSA. V was cut by 5 bases and J by 4 bases, with 17 bases left in between. The CDR3 spans 15 residues. The CDR3 sequence: CASSPRPGGLYGYTF. Written as DNA, the CDR3 is TGTGCCAGCAGCCCACGTCCGGGCGGACTCTATGGCTACACCTTC. The complete variable domain, with remaining parts taken from reference TRBV7-2 and TRBJ1-2, reads GAGVSQSPSNKVTEKGKDVELRCDPISGHTALYWYRQSLGQGLEFLIYFQGNSAPDKSGLPSDRFSAERTGGSVSTLTIQRTQQEDSAVYLCASSPRPGGLYGYTFGSGTRLTVV.

This clonotype was seen a few times. The chain carries TRBV5-1 and TRBJ2-7, with D maybe TRBD2 (6 bases). Germline lookup yields CDR1 SGHRS and CDR2 YFSETQ. CDR3 size: 14 residues. Between the trimmed V and J ends, which lost 2 bases and 2 bases, there was a span of 11 bases. The CDR3 DNA reads TGCGCCAGCAGCTTTTCACTAGCAACCTACGAGCAGTACTTC. Translation gives CASSFSLATYEQYF.

In its sample, this clonotype was seen a few times. The V gene is TRBV12-5, the J gene TRBJ2-1; D is ambiguous. The CDR3 runs to 16 residues. V lost 7 bases and J lost 10, with 26 bases in between. Germline values: CDR1 LGHNT, CDR2 FRNRAP. The CDR3, as DNA: TGTGCTAGTGTTCGGGCCGCTGGGATGGTTCGATCGGAGCAGTTCTTC. It encodes CASVRAAGMVRSEQFF.

This clonotype appeared many times. The DNA for the CDR3 is TGTGCCAGCAGTGAAGCGCGAGCGGGGGGAGTGGGAGCTTTCTTT. Amino acid sequence: CASSEARAGGVGAFF. The chain joins TRBV6-1 to TRBJ1-1; TRBD1 might be the D (5 bases). V lost 0 bases, J lost 10 bases, and 18 bases lay in between. CDR3 length: 15 amino acids. From germline, CDR1 is MNHNS and CDR2 SASEGT.

This clonotype was counted only a few times. The chain combines TRBV24-1 with TRBJ2-5; TRBD1 matches 7 bases. Germline-derived CDR1 and CDR2 are KGHDR and SFDVKD. J was trimmed by 1 base and V by 3 bases; bases with no gene match: 4. This CDR3 region has 15 residues. CDR3 DNA sequence: TGTGCCACCAGTGATACAGGGGATAGCCAAGAGACCCAGTACTTC. Amino acid sequence: CATSDTGDSQETQYF.

In its sample, this clonotype was seen many times. V is TRBV11-2 and J is TRBJ1-6; D ambiguous. The length of the CDR3 is 14 residues. Germline CDR1 SGHAT, CDR2 FQNNGV. The ends were cut back, 6 bases at V and 7 bases at J, with 13 bases in the middle. The CDR3 reads CASRPRTANSPLHF. For the CDR3, the DNA is TGTGCCAGCAGACCGCGGACCGCCAATTCACCCCTCCACTTT.

This clonotype was observed a few times. This chain links TRBV4-3 with TRBJ2-3, with 7 bases identical to TRBD1. Germline lookup yields CDR1 LGHNA and CDR2 YSLEER. CDR3 size: 12 residues. The J segment lost 6 bases and the V segment lost 3 bases, leaving 0 bases of the junction unmatched. DNA for the CDR3: TGCGCCAGCAGCCACAGGGGGGATACGCAGTATTTT. As protein: CASSHRGDTQYF.

In this sample, this clonotype turned up a few times. This rearrangement joins TRBV7-2 to TRBJ2-6, with D uncertain. Trimming pared 5 bases from V and 4 bases from J, leaving 6 bases between. Looked up from germline, CDR1 is SGHTA and CDR2 is FQGNSA. The CDR3 has 13 amino acids. The CDR3 loop reads CASSPQGANVLTF. The CDR3 DNA is TGTGCCAGCAGCCCTCAGGGGGCCAACGTCCTGACTTTC.

This clonotype was counted between two and nine times. This sequence joins TRBV20-1 and TRBJ1-5, with D hard to call. CDR3 length: 13 amino acids. Looked up from germline, CDR1 is DFQATT and CDR2 is SNEGSKA (reference sequence). V gave up 0 bases and J gave up 5 bases, with 8 bases separating them. Written as DNA, the CDR3 is TGCAGTGCTAGAGAACAGCCAGATCAGCCCCAGCATTTT. Protein: CSAREQPDQPQHF.

The chain is built from TRBV18 and TRBJ1-2, with 7 nucleotides matching TRBD1. The CDR3 covers 14 residues. After removal of 1 base from V and 8 bases from J, the junction contained 7 bases not matched to a gene. Per germline, CDR1 KGHSH and CDR2 LQKENI. The CDR3 here is CASSPRQGTEGYTF. DNA of the CDR3: TGTGCCAGCTCACCACGACAGGGTACAGAGGGCTACACCTTC. Complete variable domain (other parts from reference TRBV18 and TRBJ1-2): NAGVMQNPRHLVRRRGQEARLRCSPMKGHSHVYWYRQLPEEGLKFMVYLQKENIIDESGMPKERFSAEFPKEGPSILRIQQVVRGDSAAYFCASSPRQGTEGYTFGSGTRLTVV.

This clonotype turned up a few times. The rearrangement uses TRBV10-3 and TRBJ2-1; 11 bases align to TRBD2. Per the germline V gene, CDR1 is ENHRY and CDR2 is SYGVKD. CDR3 length: 15 residues. V gave up 8 bases and J gave up 5 bases; unmatched junction bases: 8. This chain's CDR3 is CAIGGTSGNNNEQFF. The CDR3 region has the DNA TGTGCCATCGGGGGGACTAGCGGAAATAACAATGAGCAGTTCTTC.